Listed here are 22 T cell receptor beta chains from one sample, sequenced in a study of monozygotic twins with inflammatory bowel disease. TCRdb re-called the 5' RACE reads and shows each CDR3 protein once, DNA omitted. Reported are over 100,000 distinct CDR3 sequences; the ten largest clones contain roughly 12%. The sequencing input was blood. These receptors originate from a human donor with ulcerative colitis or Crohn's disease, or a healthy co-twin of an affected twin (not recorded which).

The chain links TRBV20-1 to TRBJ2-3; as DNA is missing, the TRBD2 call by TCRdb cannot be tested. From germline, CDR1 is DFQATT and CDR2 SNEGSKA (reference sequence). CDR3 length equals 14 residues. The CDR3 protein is CSRIHSGGTDTQYF.

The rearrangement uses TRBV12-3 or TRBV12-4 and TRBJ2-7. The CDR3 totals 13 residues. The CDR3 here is CASTRSGVDEQYF.

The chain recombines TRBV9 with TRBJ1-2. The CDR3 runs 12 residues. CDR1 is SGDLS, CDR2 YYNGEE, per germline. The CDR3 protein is CASLGLPYGYTF.

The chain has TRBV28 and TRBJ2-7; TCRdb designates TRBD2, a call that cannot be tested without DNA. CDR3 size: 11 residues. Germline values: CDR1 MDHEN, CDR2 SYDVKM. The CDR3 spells CASSGEGEQYF.

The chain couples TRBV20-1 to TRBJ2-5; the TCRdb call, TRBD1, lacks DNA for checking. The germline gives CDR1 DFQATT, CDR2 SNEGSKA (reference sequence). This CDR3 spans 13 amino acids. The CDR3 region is CSWWTGLQETQYF.

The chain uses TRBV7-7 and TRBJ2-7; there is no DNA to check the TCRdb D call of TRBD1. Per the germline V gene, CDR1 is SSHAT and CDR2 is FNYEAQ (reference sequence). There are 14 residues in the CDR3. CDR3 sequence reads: CASSPSPDDSEQYF.

CDR3 loop: CASSQERARGLSYEQYF. This chain uses TRBV4-1 with TRBJ2-7; as DNA is missing, the TRBD1 call by TCRdb cannot be tested. This CDR3 spans 17 amino acids. Germline V gene data show CDR1 as MGHRA and CDR2 as YSYEKL.

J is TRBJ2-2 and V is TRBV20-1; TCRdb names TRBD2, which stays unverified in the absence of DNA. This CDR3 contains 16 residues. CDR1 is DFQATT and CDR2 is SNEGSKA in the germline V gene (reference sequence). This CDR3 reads CSASEWGREDSGELFF.

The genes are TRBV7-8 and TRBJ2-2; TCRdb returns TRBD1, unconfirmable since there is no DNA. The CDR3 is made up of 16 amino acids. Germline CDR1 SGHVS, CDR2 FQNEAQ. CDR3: CASSRVDRGYTGELFF.

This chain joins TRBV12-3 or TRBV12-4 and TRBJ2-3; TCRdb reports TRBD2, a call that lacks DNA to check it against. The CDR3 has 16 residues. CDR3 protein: CASSLASGVGTDTQYF.

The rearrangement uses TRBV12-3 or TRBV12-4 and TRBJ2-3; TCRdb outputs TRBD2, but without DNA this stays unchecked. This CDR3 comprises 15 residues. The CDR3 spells CASSLTGGDTDTQYF.

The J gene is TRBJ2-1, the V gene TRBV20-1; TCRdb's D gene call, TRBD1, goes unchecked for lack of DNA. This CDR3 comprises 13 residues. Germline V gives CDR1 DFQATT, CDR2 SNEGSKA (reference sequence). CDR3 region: CSHLGQVGNEQFF.

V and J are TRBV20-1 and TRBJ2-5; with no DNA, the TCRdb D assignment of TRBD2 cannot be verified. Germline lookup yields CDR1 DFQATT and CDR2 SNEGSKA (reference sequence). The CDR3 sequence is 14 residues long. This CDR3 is CSARDQALGVTQYF.

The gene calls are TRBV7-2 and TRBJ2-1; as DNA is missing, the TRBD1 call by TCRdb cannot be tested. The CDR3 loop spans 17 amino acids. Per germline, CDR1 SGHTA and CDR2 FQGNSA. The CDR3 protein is CASSLGEGEGSYNEQFF.

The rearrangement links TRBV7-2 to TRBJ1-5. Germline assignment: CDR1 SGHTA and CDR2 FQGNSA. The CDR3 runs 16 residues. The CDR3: CASSLAASQGNQPQHF.

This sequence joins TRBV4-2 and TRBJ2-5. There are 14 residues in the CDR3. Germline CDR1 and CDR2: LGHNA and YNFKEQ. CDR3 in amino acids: CASSLSERQETQYF.

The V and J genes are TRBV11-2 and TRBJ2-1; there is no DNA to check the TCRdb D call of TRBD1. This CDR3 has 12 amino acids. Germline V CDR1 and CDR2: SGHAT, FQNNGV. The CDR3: CASSRLGAEQFF.

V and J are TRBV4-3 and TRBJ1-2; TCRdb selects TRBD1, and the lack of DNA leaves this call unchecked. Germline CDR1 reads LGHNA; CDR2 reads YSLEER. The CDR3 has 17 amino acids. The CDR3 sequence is CASSQEPPPGNLGGYTF.

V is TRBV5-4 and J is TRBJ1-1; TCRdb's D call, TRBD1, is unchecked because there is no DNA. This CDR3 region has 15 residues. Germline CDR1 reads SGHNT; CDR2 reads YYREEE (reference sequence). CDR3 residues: CASSNIQGANTEAFF.

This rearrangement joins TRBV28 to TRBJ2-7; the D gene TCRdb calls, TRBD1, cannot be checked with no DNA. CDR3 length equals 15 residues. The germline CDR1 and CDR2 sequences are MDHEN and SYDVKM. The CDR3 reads CASSPIHDSTYEQYF.

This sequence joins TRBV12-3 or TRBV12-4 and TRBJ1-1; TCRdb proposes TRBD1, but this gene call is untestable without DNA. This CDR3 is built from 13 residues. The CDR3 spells CASSFEDSTEAFF.

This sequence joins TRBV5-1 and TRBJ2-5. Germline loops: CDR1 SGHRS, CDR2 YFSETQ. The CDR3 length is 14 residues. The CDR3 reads CASSLGQVSETQYF.